A single sample is the source of the 23 T cell receptor beta chains below, sequenced in a study of T cells in Graves' hyperthyroidism and ophthalmopathy. It was RNA transcripts that yielded the amplified TCR beta CDR3 regions. TCR CDR3 underwent first-round RT-PCR with the HTBI primer set. Each CDR3 protein gets one entry after TCRdb re-called the multiplex PCR reads with MiXCR. Here the sample spans under 300,000 distinct CDR3 sequences, about 14% being singletons. The sequencing sample was made of blood. These receptors were collected from a woman younger than 45 with Graves' hyperthyroidism that later progressed to Graves' ophthalmopathy.

As concerns this clonotype: This clone may be a read error of a much larger clone one base away. V usage is TRBV6-2 or TRBV6-3 and J usage is TRBJ2-5, with 9 bases aligning to TRBD2. Per germline, CDR1 MNHEY and CDR2 SVGEGT. The CDR3 extends over 15 amino acids. Here the CDR3 DNA reads TGTGCCAACAGTTACACGACTAGCGGACAAGAGACCCAGTACTTC. Amino acid sequence: CANSYTTSGQETQYF.

This clonotype has at least ten counts. The chain is built from TRBV12-3 or TRBV12-4 and TRBJ1-4; 8 nucleotides agree with TRBD1. CDR3 length equals 12 residues. Trimming at V came to 7 bases and at J to 11 bases, leaving 6 bases not matched to a gene. CDR3: CASMDREEKLFF. The CDR3 DNA reads as TGTGCCAGCATGGACAGGGAGGAGAAACTGTTTTTT.

V usage is TRBV6-1 and J usage is TRBJ2-2, with D tentatively TRBD1 (6 bases). V shed 4 bases and J shed 6 bases, with 12 bases lying between them. Germline CDR1 and CDR2: MNHNS and SASEGT. The length of the CDR3 is 14 residues. The CDR3, as DNA: TGTGCCAGCAGTGTGGACAGCTCTGCCGGGGAGCTGTTTTTT. This sequence encodes CASSVDSSAGELFF.

This clonotype was picked up many times. The chain employs TRBV6-1 and TRBJ1-6; 7 bases align to TRBD1. Germline assignment: CDR1 MNHNS and CDR2 SASEGT. With 6 bases clipped from V and 9 bases from J, the junction kept 8 bases outside the gene matches. This CDR3 is built from 14 residues. The CDR3 loop is CASRWTGRSSPLHF. The CDR3 DNA reads as TGTGCCAGCAGGTGGACAGGACGAAGTTCACCCCTCCACTTT.

About this clonotype itself: This may come from a read error, since a much larger clone is one base off. The chain employs TRBV28 and TRBJ2-1; TRBD2 agrees at 7 bases. With 8 bases clipped from V and 9 bases from J, the junction kept 10 bases outside the gene matches. From germline, CDR1 is MDHEN and CDR2 SYDVKM. CDR3 length equals 13 residues. CDR3 coding DNA: TGTGCCAGCGCCGGGAGGCTATCTCGTGAGCAGTTCTTC. It encodes CASAGRLSREQFF.

This clonotype was observed a few times. The chain recombines TRBV5-1 with TRBJ2-7; 8 nucleotides match TRBD1. Germline-derived CDR1 and CDR2 are SGHRS and YFSETQ. After removal of 4 bases from V and 6 bases from J, the junction contained 9 bases not matched to a gene. The CDR3 consists of 14 residues. In nucleotides, the CDR3 is TGCGCCAGCAGCCCGATCAGGGGGCTCAGCGAGCAGTACTTC. Protein sequence: CASSPIRGLSEQYF.

This clonotype was detected ten times or more. The genes are TRBV20-1 and TRBJ2-7, with TRBD2 matching over 9 bases. Germline values: CDR1 DFQATT, CDR2 SNEGSKA (reference sequence). The CDR3 is made up of 17 amino acids. J gave up 2 bases and V 1 base, and 12 bases lay outside the gene matches. CDR3 protein: CSARGEIAGVKPYEQYF. DNA of the CDR3: TGCAGTGCTAGAGGGGAAATAGCGGGAGTGAAGCCCTACGAGCAGTACTTC.

For this clonotype: This may be a read error, as it is one base from a much larger clone. V and J are TRBV20-1 and TRBJ2-7; 8 positions match TRBD2. V dropped 1 base and J dropped 3; count of bases not matched to a gene: 2. CDR1 is DFQATT and CDR2 is SNEGSKA in the germline V gene (reference sequence). CDR3 length equals 13 residues. CDR3 in amino acids: CSARALAGYEQYF. The CDR3 coding sequence is TGCAGTGCTAGAGCCCTAGCGGGCTACGAGCAGTACTTC.

This clonotype was observed many times. The chain combines TRBV20-1 with TRBJ2-7, with D perhaps matching TRBD1 or TRBD2 (5 bases each). Germline lookup yields CDR1 DFQATT and CDR2 SNEGSKA (reference sequence). The CDR3 totals 14 residues. Between the trimmed V and J ends, which lost 3 bases and 5 bases, there was a span of 17 bases. The chain's CDR3 is CSASPSGLAHEQYF. DNA of the CDR3: TGCAGTGCTAGTCCCTCGGGGCTAGCACACGAGCAGTACTTC.

This clonotype was seen ten or more times. V gene TRBV24-1 combines with J gene TRBJ2-5; tentatively, D is TRBD1 (5 bases). V was pared by 3 bases and J by 5 bases, with 18 bases between. Looked up from germline, CDR1 is KGHDR and CDR2 is SFDVKD. The CDR3 extends over 16 amino acids. CDR3 loop: CATSDIQGSLGETQYF. CDR3 nucleotides: TGTGCCACCAGTGATATTCAGGGTAGCCTCGGGGAGACCCAGTACTTC.

The table lists this clonotype with many counts. The chain joins TRBV6-5 to TRBJ2-7; 10 bases fit TRBD2. The V gene's germline CDR1 is MNHEY and CDR2 SVGAGI. The CDR3 runs to 17 residues. The V and J ends lost 4 bases and 1 base, in that order; junction bases with no gene match: 10. Here the CDR3 DNA reads TGTGCCAGCAGTTCGTCGAGCGGGAGGGCCTGGTCCTACGAGCAGTACTTC. Its protein is CASSSSSGRAWSYEQYF.

The chain combines TRBV7-2 with TRBJ1-4; 9 bases align to TRBD1. After removal of 5 bases from V and 7 bases from J, the junction contained 5 bases not matched to a gene. Germline CDR1 reads SGHTA; CDR2 reads FQGNSA. The CDR3 length is 14 residues. CDR3 residues: CASSRTGQGEKLFF. As DNA, the CDR3 is TGTGCCAGCAGCAGAACGGGACAGGGTGAAAAACTGTTTTTT.

This clonotype was seen repeatedly, ten times or more. The gene calls are TRBV2 and TRBJ1-5; D remains unclear. This CDR3 comprises 13 residues. In germline, CDR1 is SNHLY, CDR2 FYNNEI. V gave up 7 bases and J gave up 1 base, with 8 bases separating them. The CDR3 spells CASKADSNQPQHF. As DNA, the CDR3 is TGTGCCAGCAAGGCAGACAGCAATCAGCCCCAGCATTTT.

Ten or more counts support this clonotype. The chain recombines TRBV10-3 with TRBJ1-2, with 9 nucleotides matching TRBD1. J gave up 4 bases and V 8 bases, and 5 bases lay outside the gene matches. Germline CDR1 is ENHRY and CDR2 is SYGVKD. The CDR3 extends over 13 amino acids. CDR3 region: CAIGQGLGYGYTF. CDR3 nucleotides: TGTGCCATCGGACAGGGGTTGGGCTATGGCTACACCTTC.

This clonotype occurred a few times. This sequence joins TRBV20-1 and TRBJ2-5, with 13 bases aligning to TRBD2. The trim removed 5 bases at V and 3 bases at J, leaving 3 bases unmatched. The germline CDR1 and CDR2 sequences are DFQATT and SNEGSKA (reference sequence). CDR3 size: 14 residues. For the CDR3, the DNA is TGCAGTGCTGGACTAGCGGGAGAGAAAGAGACCCAGTACTTC. Encoded protein: CSAGLAGEKETQYF.

The V gene is TRBV28, the J gene TRBJ2-2, with D perhaps matching TRBD2 (5 bases). CDR1 is MDHEN, CDR2 SYDVKM, per germline. The V end lost 11 bases, the J end lost 6 bases, and 16 bases lay between the germline ends. This CDR3 is 13 amino acids long. The DNA for the CDR3 is TGTGCCGCGCTCGGGGAAGTCGCCGGGGAGCTGTTTTTT. It yields the protein CAALGEVAGELFF.

The table lists this clonotype with many counts. The chain carries TRBV30 and TRBJ1-1, with D maybe TRBD1 (5 bases). This CDR3 contains 12 residues. Trimming took 2 bases from V and 11 from J, leaving 15 bases between them. Germline V gene data show CDR1 as GTSNPN and CDR2 as SVGIG (reference sequence). CDR3 sequence reads: CAWSWIGGEAFF. DNA of the CDR3: TGTGCCTGGAGTTGGATTGGGGGGGAGGCTTTCTTT.

The J gene is TRBJ2-2, the V gene TRBV4-3; 7 bases align to TRBD1. CDR3 length: 17 residues. Trimming removed 4 bases from V and 0 bases from J; junction bases left unmatched: 8. Germline lookup yields CDR1 LGHNA and CDR2 YSLEER. The DNA of the CDR3 is TGCGCCAGCAGCCGAGGCCCCGGGACAGCGAACACCGGGGAGCTGTTTTTT. As protein: CASSRGPGTANTGELFF.

In its sample, this clonotype was seen many times. The V gene is TRBV6-5, the J gene TRBJ2-1, with D possibly being TRBD2 (5 bases). Germline CDR1 and CDR2: MNHEY and SVGAGI. Trimming removed 3 bases at V and 9 bases at J, with 15 bases between. The length of the CDR3 is 14 residues. The CDR3 DNA sequence: TGTGCCAGCAGTTATGTTTCTAGCTCTGGTGAGCAGTTCTTC. Amino acids: CASSYVSSSGEQFF.

The chain uses TRBV15 and TRBJ1-3, with a weak D call TRBD1 (5 bases). V lost 3 bases, J lost 1 base, and 10 bases lay in between. This CDR3 comprises 15 residues. Germline values: CDR1 LNHNV, CDR2 YYDKDF (reference sequence). The CDR3 loop reads CATSSKGVSGNTIYF. CDR3 in DNA: TGTGCCACCAGCAGTAAAGGGGTTTCTGGAAACACCATATATTTT.

On this clonotype itself: A much larger clone lies one base from this, so it may be a read error. The V gene is TRBV27, the J gene TRBJ2-1, with TRBD2 as a possible D gene (6 bases). This CDR3 has 13 residues. Looked up from germline, CDR1 is MNHEY and CDR2 is SMNVEV (reference sequence). DNA for the CDR3: TGTGCCAGCAGTTTAGCGGGGTACAATGAGCACTTCTTC. Translating gives CASSLAGYNEHFF.

This clonotype was seen repeatedly, ten times or more. This chain links TRBV27 with TRBJ2-2; 14 bases match TRBD2. The CDR3 totals 17 residues. The germline V gene has CDR1 MNHEY and CDR2 SMNVEV (reference sequence). V gave up 2 bases and J gave up 5 bases; unmatched junction bases: 4. The CDR3 coding sequence is TGTGCCAGCAGTTTAGGGACTAGCGGGAGTGGAACCGGGGAGCTGTTTTTT. It codes for CASSLGTSGSGTGELFF.

This clonotype was recorded many times. The chain has TRBV28 and TRBJ2-7; 11 bases map to TRBD1. Germline CDR1 and CDR2: MDHEN and SYDVKM. After removal of 5 bases from V and 3 bases from J, the junction contained 6 bases not matched to a gene. The CDR3 is made up of 15 amino acids. DNA of the CDR3: TGTGCCAGCAGTCTTTGGACAGGGGGCAACTACGAGCAGTACTTC. This encodes CASSLWTGGNYEQYF.